The clone carrying this T cell receptor (beta chain) is a singleton in its sample. This entry belongs to a study of blood T cell repertoires in COVID-19. Using immunoSEQ multiplex PCR, the repertoire was profiled, and TCRdb retains in-frame clones only, with some absent. The repertoire holds some 150,000 clones, with about 90% as singletons. The CDR3 runs to 15 residues. The germline V gene has CDR1 KGHSH and CDR2 LQKENI. V lost 8 bases and J lost 6; bases outside the gene matches: 15. The rearrangement joins TRBV18 to TRBJ2-7, with TRBD2 identical over 8 bases. This TCR was recovered from a human donor in a cohort sampled during active COVID-19. The sequenced sample was peripheral blood. The CDR3 sequence is CASTRGGTLELEQYF. The CDR3 DNA is TGTGCCAGCACCCGGGGGGGGACCCTTGAGCTCGAGCAGTACTTC.